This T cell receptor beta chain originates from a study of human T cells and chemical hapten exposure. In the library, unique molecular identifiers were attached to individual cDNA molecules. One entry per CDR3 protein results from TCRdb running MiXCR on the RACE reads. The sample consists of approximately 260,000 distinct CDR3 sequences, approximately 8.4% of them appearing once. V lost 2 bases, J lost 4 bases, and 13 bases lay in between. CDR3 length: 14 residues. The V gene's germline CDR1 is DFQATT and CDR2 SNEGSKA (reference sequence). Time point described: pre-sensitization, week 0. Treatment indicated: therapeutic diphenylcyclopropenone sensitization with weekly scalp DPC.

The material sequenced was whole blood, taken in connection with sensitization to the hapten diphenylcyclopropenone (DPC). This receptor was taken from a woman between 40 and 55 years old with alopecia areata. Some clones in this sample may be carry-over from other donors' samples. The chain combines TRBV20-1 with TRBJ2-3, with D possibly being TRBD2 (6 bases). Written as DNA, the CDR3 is TGCAGTGCTAGAAAAACTAGCTTCCCAGATACGCAGTATTTT. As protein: CSARKTSFPDTQYF.